This TCR beta chain was obtained from a study of patients and donors after allogeneic stem cell transplantation. MiXCR, run by TCRdb on the RT-PCR reads, gives a single entry per CDR3 protein. The sample includes around 160,000 distinct CDR3 sequences, roughly 30% of them seen just once. CDR1 and CDR2 from the germline V gene are MNHEY and SVGAGI. This CDR3 has 13 amino acids. With 0 bases removed from V and 2 bases from J, the gap between germline ends came to 5 bases. The chain uses TRBV6-5 and TRBJ2-7; D is ambiguous. The clonotype comes from a human donor who was either an allogeneic HSCT recipient or a stem cell or donor lymphocyte infusion donor (not recorded which). It is not recorded whose cells these are; they may come from a transplant donor. Sequenced material: blood, either unsorted or a sorted T cell fraction (not recorded which). The CDR3, as DNA: TGTGCCAGCAGTTACTCGAGCCCCTACGAGCAGTACTTC. Encoded protein: CASSYSSPYEQYF.